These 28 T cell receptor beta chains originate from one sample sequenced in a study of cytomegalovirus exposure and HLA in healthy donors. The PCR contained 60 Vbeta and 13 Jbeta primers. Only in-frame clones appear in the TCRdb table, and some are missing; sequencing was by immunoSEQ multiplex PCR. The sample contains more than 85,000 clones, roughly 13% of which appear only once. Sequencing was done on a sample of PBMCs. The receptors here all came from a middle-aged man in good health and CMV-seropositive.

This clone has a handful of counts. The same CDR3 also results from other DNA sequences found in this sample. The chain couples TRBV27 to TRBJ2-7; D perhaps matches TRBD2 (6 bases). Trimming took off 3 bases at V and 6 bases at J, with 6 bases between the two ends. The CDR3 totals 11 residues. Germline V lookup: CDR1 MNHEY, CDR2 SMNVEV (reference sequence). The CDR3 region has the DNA TGTGCCAGCAGTTTGCGGGGCGAGCAGTACTTC. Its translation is CASSLRGEQYF.

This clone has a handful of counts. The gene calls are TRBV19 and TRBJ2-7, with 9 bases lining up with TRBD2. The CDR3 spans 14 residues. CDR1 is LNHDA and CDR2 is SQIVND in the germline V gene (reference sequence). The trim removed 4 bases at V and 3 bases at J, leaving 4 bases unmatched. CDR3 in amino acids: CASSTSGEFYEQYF. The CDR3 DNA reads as TGTGCCAGTAGTACTAGCGGGGAATTCTACGAGCAGTACTTC.

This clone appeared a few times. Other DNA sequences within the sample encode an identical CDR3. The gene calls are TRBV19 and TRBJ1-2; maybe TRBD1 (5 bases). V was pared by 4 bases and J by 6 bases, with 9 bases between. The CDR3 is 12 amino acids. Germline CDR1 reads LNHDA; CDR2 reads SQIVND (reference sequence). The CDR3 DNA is TGTGCCAGTAGTAGGCAGGGTAATGGCTACACCTTC. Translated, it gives CASSRQGNGYTF.

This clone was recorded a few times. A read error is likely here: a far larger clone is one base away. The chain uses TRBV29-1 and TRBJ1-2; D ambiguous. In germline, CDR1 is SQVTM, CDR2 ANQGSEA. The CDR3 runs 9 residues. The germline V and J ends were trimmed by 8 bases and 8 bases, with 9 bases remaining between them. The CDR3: CSTGGGYTF. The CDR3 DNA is TGCAGCACCGGCGGCGGCTACACCTTC.

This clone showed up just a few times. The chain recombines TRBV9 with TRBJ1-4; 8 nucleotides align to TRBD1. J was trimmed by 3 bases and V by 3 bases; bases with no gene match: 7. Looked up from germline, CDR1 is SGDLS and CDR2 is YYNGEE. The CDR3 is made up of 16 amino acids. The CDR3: CASSEGQGASNEKLFF. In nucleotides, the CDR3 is TGTGCCAGCAGCGAAGGTCAGGGGGCGTCTAATGAAAAACTGTTTTTT.

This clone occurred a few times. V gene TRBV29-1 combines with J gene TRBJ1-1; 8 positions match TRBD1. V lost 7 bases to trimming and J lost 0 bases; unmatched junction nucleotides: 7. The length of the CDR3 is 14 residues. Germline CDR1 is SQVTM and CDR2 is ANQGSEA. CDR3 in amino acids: CSATTGAMNTEAFF. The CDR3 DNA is TGCAGCGCGACGACAGGGGCTATGAACACTGAAGCTTTCTTT. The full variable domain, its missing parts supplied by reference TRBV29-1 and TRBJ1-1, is SAVISQKPSRDICQRGTSLTIQCQVDSQVTMMFWYRQQPGQSLTLIATANQGSEATYESGFVIDKFPISRPNLTFSTLTVSNMSPEDSSIYLCSATTGAMNTEAFFGQGTRLTVV.

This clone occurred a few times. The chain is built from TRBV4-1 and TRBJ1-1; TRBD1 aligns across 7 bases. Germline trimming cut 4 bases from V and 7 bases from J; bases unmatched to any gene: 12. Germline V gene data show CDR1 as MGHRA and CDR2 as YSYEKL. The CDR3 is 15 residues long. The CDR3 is CASSRGITDRDEAFF. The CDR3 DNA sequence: TGCGCCAGCAGCCGGGGGATTACAGACAGGGATGAAGCTTTCTTT.

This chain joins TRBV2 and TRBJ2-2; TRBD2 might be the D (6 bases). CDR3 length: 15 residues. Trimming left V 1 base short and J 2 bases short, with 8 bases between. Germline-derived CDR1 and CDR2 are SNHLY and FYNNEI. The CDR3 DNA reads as TGTGCCAGCAGTGAAGGGACTACCAACACCGGGGAGCTGTTTTTT. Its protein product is CASSEGTTNTGELFF.

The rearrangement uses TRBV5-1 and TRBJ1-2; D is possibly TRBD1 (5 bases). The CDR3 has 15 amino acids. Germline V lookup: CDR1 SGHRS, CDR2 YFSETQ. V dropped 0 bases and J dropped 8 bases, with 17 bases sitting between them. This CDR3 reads CASSLDGQVYSGYTF. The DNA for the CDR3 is TGCGCCAGCAGCTTGGATGGACAAGTCTATTCGGGCTACACCTTC.

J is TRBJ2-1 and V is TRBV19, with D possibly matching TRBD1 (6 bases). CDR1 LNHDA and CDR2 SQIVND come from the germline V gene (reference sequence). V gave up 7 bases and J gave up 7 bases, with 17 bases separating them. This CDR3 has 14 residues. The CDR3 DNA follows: TGTGCCAGTACCCCGACAGGTCTTCGGAATGAGCAGTTCTTC. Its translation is CASTPTGLRNEQFF.

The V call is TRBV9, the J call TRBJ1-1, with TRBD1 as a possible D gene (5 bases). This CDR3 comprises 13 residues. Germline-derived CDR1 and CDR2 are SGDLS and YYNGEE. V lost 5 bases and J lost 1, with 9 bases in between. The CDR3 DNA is TGTGCCAGCAGTCTGACAGAGAACACTGAAGCTTTCTTT. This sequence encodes CASSLTENTEAFF. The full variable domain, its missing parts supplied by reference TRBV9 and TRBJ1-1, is DSGVTQTPKHLITATGQRVTLRCSPRSGDLSVYWYQQSLDQGLQFLIQYYNGEERAKGNILERFSAQQFPDLHSELNLSSLELGDSALYFCASSLTENTEAFFGQGTRLTVV.

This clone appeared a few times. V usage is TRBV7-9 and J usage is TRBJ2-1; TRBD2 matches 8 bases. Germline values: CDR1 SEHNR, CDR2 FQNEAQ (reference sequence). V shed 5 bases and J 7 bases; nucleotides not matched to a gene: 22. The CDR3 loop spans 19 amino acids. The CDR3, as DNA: TGTGCCAGCAGCACCTATTGGGGAGACACCGGGACTAGTCCAAATGAGCAGTTCTTC. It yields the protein CASSTYWGDTGTSPNEQFF.

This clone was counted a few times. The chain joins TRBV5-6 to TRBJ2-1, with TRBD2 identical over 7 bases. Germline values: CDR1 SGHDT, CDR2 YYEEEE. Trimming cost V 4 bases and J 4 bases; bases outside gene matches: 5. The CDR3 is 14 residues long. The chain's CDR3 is CASSTTSYYNEQFF. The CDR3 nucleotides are TGTGCCAGCAGCACGACTAGCTATTACAATGAGCAGTTCTTC.

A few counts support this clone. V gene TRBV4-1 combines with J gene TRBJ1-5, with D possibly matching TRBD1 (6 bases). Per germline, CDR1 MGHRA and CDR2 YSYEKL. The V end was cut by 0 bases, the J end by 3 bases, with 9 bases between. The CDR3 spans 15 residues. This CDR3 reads CASSQENRANQPQHF. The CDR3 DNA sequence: TGCGCCAGCAGCCAAGAGAACAGGGCCAATCAGCCCCAGCATTTT.

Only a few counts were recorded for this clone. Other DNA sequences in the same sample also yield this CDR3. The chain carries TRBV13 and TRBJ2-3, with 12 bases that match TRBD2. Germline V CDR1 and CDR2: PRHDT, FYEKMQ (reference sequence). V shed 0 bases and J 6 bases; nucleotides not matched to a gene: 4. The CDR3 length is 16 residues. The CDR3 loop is CASSLGTSGSWDTQYF. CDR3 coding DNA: TGTGCCAGCAGCTTAGGGACTAGCGGGAGTTGGGATACGCAGTATTTT.

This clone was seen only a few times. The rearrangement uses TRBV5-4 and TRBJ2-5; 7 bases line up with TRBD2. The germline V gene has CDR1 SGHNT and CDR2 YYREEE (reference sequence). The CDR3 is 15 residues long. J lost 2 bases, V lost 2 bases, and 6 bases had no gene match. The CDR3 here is CASSFPTAGQETQYF. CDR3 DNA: TGTGCCAGCAGCTTCCCGACAGCGGGGCAAGAGACCCAGTACTTC.

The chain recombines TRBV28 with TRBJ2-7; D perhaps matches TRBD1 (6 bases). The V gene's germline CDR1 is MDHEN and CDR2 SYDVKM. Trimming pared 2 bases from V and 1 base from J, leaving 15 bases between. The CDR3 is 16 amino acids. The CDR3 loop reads CASSLGVTGLSYEQYF. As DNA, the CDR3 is TGTGCCAGCAGTTTAGGAGTAACAGGGCTTTCCTACGAGCAGTACTTC.

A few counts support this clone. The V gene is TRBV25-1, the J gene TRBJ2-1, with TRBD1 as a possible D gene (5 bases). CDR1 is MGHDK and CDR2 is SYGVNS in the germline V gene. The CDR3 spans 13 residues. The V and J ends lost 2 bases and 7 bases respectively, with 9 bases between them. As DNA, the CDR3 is TGTGCCAGCAGTGAAAGACAGAAAAATGAGCAGTTCTTC. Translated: CASSERQKNEQFF.

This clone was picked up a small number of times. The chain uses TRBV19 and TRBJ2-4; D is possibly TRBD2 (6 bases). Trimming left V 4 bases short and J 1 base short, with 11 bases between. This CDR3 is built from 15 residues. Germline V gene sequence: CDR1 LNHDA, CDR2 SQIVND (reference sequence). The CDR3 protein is CASSTQEGAKNIQYF. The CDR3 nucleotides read TGTGCCAGTAGTACACAGGAGGGGGCCAAAAACATTCAGTACTTC.

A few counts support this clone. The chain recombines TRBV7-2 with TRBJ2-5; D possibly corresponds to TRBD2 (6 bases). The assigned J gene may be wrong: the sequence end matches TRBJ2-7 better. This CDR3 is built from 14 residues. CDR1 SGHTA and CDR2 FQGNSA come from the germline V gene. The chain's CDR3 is CASSSQGLSYEQYF. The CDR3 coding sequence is TGTGCCAGCAGCTCCCAGGGACTTTCCTACGAGCAGTACTTC.

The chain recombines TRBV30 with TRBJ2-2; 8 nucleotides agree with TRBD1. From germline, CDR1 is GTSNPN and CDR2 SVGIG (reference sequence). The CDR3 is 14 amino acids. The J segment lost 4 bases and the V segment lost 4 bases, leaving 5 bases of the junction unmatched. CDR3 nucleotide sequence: TGTGCCTGGACAGGACAGGGCATCACCGGGGAGCTGTTTTTT. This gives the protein CAWTGQGITGELFF.

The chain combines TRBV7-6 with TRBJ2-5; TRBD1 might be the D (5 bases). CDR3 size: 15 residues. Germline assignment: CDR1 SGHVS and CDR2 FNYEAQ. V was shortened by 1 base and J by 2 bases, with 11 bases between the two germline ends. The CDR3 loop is CASSLGLGAQETQYF. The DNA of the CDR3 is TGTGCCAGCAGCTTAGGTCTAGGGGCACAAGAGACCCAGTACTTC.

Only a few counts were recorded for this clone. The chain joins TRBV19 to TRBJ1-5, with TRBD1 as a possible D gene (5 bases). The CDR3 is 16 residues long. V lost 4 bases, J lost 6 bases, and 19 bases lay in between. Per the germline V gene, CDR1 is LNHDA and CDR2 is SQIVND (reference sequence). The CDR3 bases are TGTGCCAGTAGTAACTACAGGTTCAGTAGGAGTCAGCCCCAGCATTTT. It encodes CASSNYRFSRSQPQHF.

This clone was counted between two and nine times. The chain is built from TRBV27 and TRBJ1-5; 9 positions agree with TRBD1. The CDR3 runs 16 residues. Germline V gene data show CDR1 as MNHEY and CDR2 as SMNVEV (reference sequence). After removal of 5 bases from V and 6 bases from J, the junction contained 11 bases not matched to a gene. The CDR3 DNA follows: TGTGCCAGCAGTCCCCAGGTGGGACAGGGACCTCAGCCCCAGCATTTT. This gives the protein CASSPQVGQGPQPQHF.

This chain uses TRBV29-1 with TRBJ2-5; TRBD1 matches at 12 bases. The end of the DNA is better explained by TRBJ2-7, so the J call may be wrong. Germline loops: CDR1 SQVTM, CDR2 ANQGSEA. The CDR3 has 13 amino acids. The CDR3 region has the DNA TGCAGCGGGGGACAGGGGGCCGGCTACGAGCAGTACTTC. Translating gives CSGGQGAGYEQYF.

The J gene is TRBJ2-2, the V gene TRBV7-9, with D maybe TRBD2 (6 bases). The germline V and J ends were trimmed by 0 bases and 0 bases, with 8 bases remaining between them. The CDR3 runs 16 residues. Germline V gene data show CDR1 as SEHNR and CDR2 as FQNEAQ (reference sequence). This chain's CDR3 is CASSLALASNTGELFF. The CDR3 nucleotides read TGTGCCAGCAGCTTAGCACTAGCATCGAACACCGGGGAGCTGTTTTTT.

The CDR3 DNA is TGTGCCAGTAGTAACAAACGATCCGGGGCCAACGTCCTGACTTTC. Protein product: CASSNKRSGANVLTF. J is TRBJ2-6 and V is TRBV19; D ambiguous. This CDR3 has 15 residues. V gave up 4 bases and J gave up 4 bases, with 11 bases separating them. Per the germline V gene, CDR1 is LNHDA and CDR2 is SQIVND (reference sequence).

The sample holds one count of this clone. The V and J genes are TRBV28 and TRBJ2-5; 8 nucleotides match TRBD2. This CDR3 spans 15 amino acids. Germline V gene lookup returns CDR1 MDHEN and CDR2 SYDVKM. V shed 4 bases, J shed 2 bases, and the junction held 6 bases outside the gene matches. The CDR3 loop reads CASSWGLELQETQYF. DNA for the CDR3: TGTGCCAGCAGTTGGGGACTAGAACTACAAGAGACCCAGTACTTC. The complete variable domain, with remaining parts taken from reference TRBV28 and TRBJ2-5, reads DVKVTQSSRYLVKRTGEKVFLECVQDMDHENMFWYRQDPGLGLRLIYFSYDVKMKEKGDIPEGYSVSREKKERFSLILESASTNQTSMYLCASSWGLELQETQYFGPGTRLLVL.